A selection of T cell receptor beta chains follows, all from one sample in a study of cytomegalovirus exposure and HLA in healthy donors. This table comes from immunoSEQ multiplex PCR, and its TCRdb copy is limited to in-frame clones, with some not included. The sample includes 130,000 or so clones, about 73% of them seen just once. The sequencing input was PBMCs. These receptors were taken from a woman between 40 and 50 years old in good health and CMV-seropositive. Each CDR3 is given with its conserved first and last residue. The order of the fields is clone size, D gene, V gene, J gene, CDR3 DNA, CDR3 protein. The D gene is left open where the match is weak. Rows may omit the clone size; those that give it use once, few, many or a size class.

size: few; D: TRBD1; V: TRBV11-3; J: TRBJ2-7; DNA: TGTGCCAGCAGCCCGGGGACAGGGAAGATCCACGAGCAGTACTTC; CDR3: CASSPGTGKIHEQYF
size: few; D: .; V: TRBV5-6; J: TRBJ1-5; DNA: TGTGCCAGCAGCTTGTACTTCAATCAGCCCCAGCATTTT; CDR3: CASSLYFNQPQHF
size: .; D: .; V: TRBV9; J: TRBJ2-1; DNA: TGTGCCAGCAGCGTAGGAGGGCCAGACAATGAGCAGTTCTTC; CDR3: CASSVGGPDNEQFF
size: .; D: .; V: TRBV18; J: TRBJ2-3; DNA: TGTGCCAGCGGCAGGTTGGCCACAGATACGCAGTATTTT; CDR3: CASGRLATDTQYF
size: .; D: TRBD2; V: TRBV28; J: TRBJ2-3; DNA: TGTGCCAGCAGTGTATCACTAGCGGTGGCAGATACGCAGTATTTT; CDR3: CASSVSLAVADTQYF
size: few; D: .; V: TRBV28; J: TRBJ1-2; DNA: TGTGCCAGCAGTTTCCCCGGGGGTAACTATGGCTACACCTTC; CDR3: CASSFPGGNYGYTF
size: .; D: TRBD1; V: TRBV28; J: TRBJ1-4; DNA: TGTGCCAGCAGTTCGAGGACAGGGATGGGAGAAAAACTGTTTTTT; CDR3: CASSSRTGMGEKLFF
size: .; D: TRBD1; V: TRBV15; J: TRBJ1-2; DNA: TGTGCCACCAGCAGGGACAGGGGGGCCTATGGCTACACCTTC; CDR3: CATSRDRGAYGYTF
size: .; D: .; V: TRBV30; J: TRBJ1-2; DNA: TGTGCCTGGAGTGGGCAAGGACGGAGGGACACCTTC; CDR3: CAWSGQGRRDTF
size: once; D: .; V: TRBV7-7; J: TRBJ2-6; DNA: TGTGCTAGCAGCCCTGGACACTTTGGGGCCAACGTCCTGACTTTC; CDR3: CASSPGHFGANVLTF
size: .; D: .; V: TRBV5-1; J: TRBJ2-5; DNA: TGCGCCAGCAGCCTGGGAGGGGGCGGGCAAGAGACCCAGTACTTC; CDR3: CASSLGGGGQETQYF
size: .; D: .; V: TRBV18; J: TRBJ2-5; DNA: TGTGCCAGCTCCCCACAACAGGGACCTCAAGGGACCCAGTACTTC; CDR3: CASSPQQGPQGTQYF
size: .; D: TRBD2; V: TRBV7-2; J: TRBJ2-3; DNA: TGTGCCAGCAGCTTAGGGGCGGGGGGGCTCTCAGATACGCAGTATTTT; CDR3: CASSLGAGGLSDTQYF
size: once; D: TRBD2; V: TRBV15; J: TRBJ2-3; DNA: TGTGCCACCAGCAGACCCACTAGCGGGAGGGCTGAAGATACGCAGTATTTT; CDR3: CATSRPTSGRAEDTQYF
size: once; D: .; V: TRBV28; J: TRBJ2-1; DNA: TGTGCCAGCAGTTTAACAGCTTTTAATGAGCAGTTCTTC; CDR3: CASSLTAFNEQFF
size: .; D: TRBD2; V: TRBV7-2; J: TRBJ2-5; DNA: TGTGCCAGCAGCTGGGGTCCTAGCGGGGGGTACCAAGAGACCCAGTACTTC; CDR3: CASSWGPSGGYQETQYF
size: .; D: TRBD1; V: TRBV30; J: TRBJ1-2; DNA: TGTGCCCTCGCCGGGACAGGGGGTGGCTACACCTTC; CDR3: CALAGTGGGYTF
size: .; D: TRBD2; V: TRBV29-1; J: TRBJ2-3; DNA: TGCAGCGTCCCATTGATAGCGGGCCTCACAGATACGCAGTATTTT; CDR3: CSVPLIAGLTDTQYF